This TCR beta chain was observed in a study of T cells in localized non-small cell lung cancer. General study findings and limits: Uninvolved adjacent lung had more T cell clonality than any other tissue, topping tumor. Of the top 100 tumor clones, median around 62 were in adjacent lung, approximately 29 among its top 100. Sequencing covered just one tumor region, so heterogeneity cannot be ruled out. Patients showing higher blood T cell density tended to see longer overall survival.

Trimming took 3 bases from V and 0 from J, leaving 9 bases between them. CDR1 KGHSH and CDR2 LQKENI come from the germline V gene. This CDR3 spans 15 amino acids. Libraries were prepared by immunoSEQ multiplex PCR; TCRdb keeps only in-frame clonotypes and omits some of them. This sample has around 96,000 clones, with just over 90% found just once. As concerns this clone: Its cognate antigen is unknown.

This chain links TRBV18 with TRBJ2-4; no clear D gene. This clonotype was obtained from a woman aged 35-75 years with stage II squamous cell lung carcinoma. Material: PBMCs, obtained before any cancer treatment. The CDR3 bases are TGTGCCAGCTCACCTACGCGAGTAGCCAAAAACATTCAGTACTTC. It translates to CASSPTRVAKNIQYF. The whole variable domain, filled in from reference TRBV18 and TRBJ2-4, reads NAGVMQNPRHLVRRRGQEARLRCSPMKGHSHVYWYRQLPEEGLKFMVYLQKENIIDESGMPKERFSAEFPKEGPSILRIQQVVRGDSAAYFCASSPTRVAKNIQYFGAGTRLSVL.